This TCR beta chain emerged from a study of tumor-infiltrating lymphocytes in oesophageal squamous cell carcinoma. TCRdb re-analysed the PCR reads in MiXCR, keeping a single row per CDR3 protein. Altogether 15,000 to 20,000 distinct CDR3 sequences are present, around half being singletons, with the ten largest covering roughly a quarter. Germline V gives CDR1 SGHTA, CDR2 FQGNSA. CDR3 length: 14 residues. This receptor was taken from a male donor with esophageal squamous cell carcinoma. The V and J genes are TRBV7-2 and TRBJ2-4, with D unresolved. Judging by the DNA end, TRBJ2-7 fits better; the J call may be wrong. Material for sequencing was esophageal tumor tissue. CDR3 nucleotide sequence: TGTGCCAGCAGCTTAGGGTCCGGGTCCGACGAGCAGTACTTC. This translates into CASSLGSGSDEQYF.